The source of this T cell receptor (beta chain) is a study of blood T cell repertoires in COVID-19. Across the whole study: Acute-phase and convalescent COVID-19 samples originated in the United States, Italy and Spain.

The CDR3 sequence is 14 residues long. The V and J ends lost 2 bases and 1 base respectively, with 8 bases between them. Germline CDR1 and CDR2: MDHEN and SYDVKM. Original handling: Amplifying reference gene primers gave estimates of nucleated cell counts. The method was immunoSEQ multiplex PCR; TCRdb's version includes in-frame clones alone and lacks a portion of them. The V and J calls and clone size come from that table; D and trimming were worked out from the DNA. The sample includes tens of thousands of clones, around four fifths of them seen just once. This clonotype was sampled from an older woman with acute or convalescent COVID-19. The chain links TRBV28 to TRBJ2-5; D is possibly TRBD2 (6 bases). The sample taken for sequencing was peripheral blood. The CDR3 reads CASSLAGTQETQYF. The CDR3 coding sequence is TGTGCCAGCAGTTTAGCGGGAACCCAAGAGACCCAGTACTTC.